These T cell receptor beta chains were read from a single sample in a study of identical twins. Via MiXCR, TCRdb re-called the 5' RACE reads, giving one row per CDR3 protein. The data show about 530,000 distinct CDR3 sequences, approximately 16% seen once. The sample also formed part of further work on yellow fever vaccine responses in identical twins.

The sample consisted of CD4+ T cells sorted from blood. The origin of the receptors is a woman younger than 35 in good health. Each CDR3 is given with its conserved first and last residue. D genes are given only for firm matches. Some rows mark clone size as missing; the rest say once, few, many or name a class of expanded clone.

d_call: TRBD2; j_call: TRBJ2-1; v_call: TRBV5-1; cdr3_length: 18; clone_size: few; cdr3_nt: TGCGCCAGCAGCACACCTGCGGGGGGCCAGAGCTCCTACAATGAGCAGTTCTTC; cdr3_aa: CASSTPAGGQSSYNEQFF
d_call: -; j_call: TRBJ2-7; v_call: TRBV7-2; cdr3_length: 13; clone_size: -; cdr3_nt: TGTGCCAGCAGCCTACAGGGCGGCGAGGAGCAGTACTTC; cdr3_aa: CASSLQGGEEQYF
d_call: TRBD2; j_call: TRBJ2-7; v_call: TRBV9; cdr3_length: 15; clone_size: -; cdr3_nt: TGTGCCAGCAGCGTAGGATACCGCGGGAGATCCGAGCAGTACTTC; cdr3_aa: CASSVGYRGRSEQYF
d_call: TRBD1; j_call: TRBJ1-4; v_call: TRBV15; cdr3_length: 16; clone_size: few; cdr3_nt: TGTGCCACCAGTCTTACTCCGGGGACAGGTGGGGAAAAACTGTTTTTT; cdr3_aa: CATSLTPGTGGEKLFF
d_call: -; j_call: TRBJ1-1; v_call: TRBV20-1; cdr3_length: 15; clone_size: -; cdr3_nt: TGCAGTGGCCCCTTGGGTGATCCCATGAACACTGAAGCTTTCTTT; cdr3_aa: CSGPLGDPMNTEAFF
d_call: -; j_call: TRBJ2-1; v_call: TRBV5-4; cdr3_length: 16; clone_size: few; cdr3_nt: TGTGCCAGCAGCCCTCTCCGGGACTTGGAATACAATGAGCAGTTCTTC; cdr3_aa: CASSPLRDLEYNEQFF
d_call: TRBD2; j_call: TRBJ2-1; v_call: TRBV10-3; cdr3_length: 15; clone_size: -; cdr3_nt: TGTGCCATCAGTGAGTCTAGCGGGAACTACAATGAGCAGTTCTTC; cdr3_aa: CAISESSGNYNEQFF
d_call: TRBD2; j_call: TRBJ2-7; v_call: TRBV12-3/TRBV12-4; cdr3_length: 17; clone_size: -; cdr3_nt: TGTGCCAGCAGACCGGGACTAGCGGGAGGAGGAACCTACGAGCACTACTTC; cdr3_aa: CASRPGLAGGGTYEHYF
d_call: -; j_call: TRBJ2-2; v_call: TRBV27; cdr3_length: 16; clone_size: few; cdr3_nt: TGTGCCAGCAGTTTAAGTCGGGCTCAGAACACCGGGGAGCTGTTTTTT; cdr3_aa: CASSLSRAQNTGELFF
d_call: TRBD2; j_call: TRBJ2-5; v_call: TRBV5-6; cdr3_length: 15; clone_size: -; cdr3_nt: TGTGCCAGCAGCTTGGAACTAGCGGGAGTAGAGACCCAGTACTTC; cdr3_aa: CASSLELAGVETQYF
d_call: TRBD1; j_call: TRBJ2-1; v_call: TRBV28; cdr3_length: 14; clone_size: few; cdr3_nt: TGTGCCAGCATAGGAGACAGGGGCTACAATGAGCAGTTCTTC; cdr3_aa: CASIGDRGYNEQFF
d_call: -; j_call: TRBJ2-7; v_call: TRBV3-1; cdr3_length: 13; clone_size: few; cdr3_nt: TGTGCCAGCAGCCGGGGGGAGCGCTACGAGCAGTACTTC; cdr3_aa: CASSRGERYEQYF
d_call: -; j_call: TRBJ1-1; v_call: TRBV12-3/TRBV12-4; cdr3_length: 15; clone_size: -; cdr3_nt: TGTGCCAGCAGTCAGGTCCTACTATTGAACACTGAAGCTTTCTTT; cdr3_aa: CASSQVLLLNTEAFF
d_call: -; j_call: TRBJ1-6; v_call: TRBV6-5; cdr3_length: 14; clone_size: few; cdr3_nt: TGTGCCAGCAGTTACTCGACCGGTGATTCACCCCTCCACTTT; cdr3_aa: CASSYSTGDSPLHF
d_call: TRBD2; j_call: TRBJ2-1; v_call: TRBV20-1; cdr3_length: 16; clone_size: -; cdr3_nt: TGCAGTGCTAGAGAGGGTACGGGGGGGCCGATGAGGAAGCAGTTCTTC; cdr3_aa: CSAREGTGGPMRKQFF
d_call: TRBD2; j_call: TRBJ2-1; v_call: TRBV5-1; cdr3_length: 15; clone_size: few; cdr3_nt: TGCGCCAGCAGCACGGGACTAGTTTGGAGCAATGAGCAGTTCTTC; cdr3_aa: CASSTGLVWSNEQFF
d_call: -; j_call: TRBJ2-7; v_call: TRBV5-1; cdr3_length: 13; clone_size: many; cdr3_nt: TGCGCCAGCAGTGTCGGGCCCACCTACGAGCAGTACTTC; cdr3_aa: CASSVGPTYEQYF
d_call: TRBD2; j_call: TRBJ2-2; v_call: TRBV12-3/TRBV12-4; cdr3_length: 17; clone_size: many; cdr3_nt: TGTGCCAGCACCCCGGTTAGCGGGGGCCCGGGGACCGGGGAGCTGTTTTTT; cdr3_aa: CASTPVSGGPGTGELFF
d_call: -; j_call: TRBJ2-4; v_call: TRBV28; cdr3_length: 14; clone_size: few; cdr3_nt: TGTGCCACCAACCGGGAGTTAGCCAAAAACATTCAGTACTTC; cdr3_aa: CATNRELAKNIQYF
d_call: TRBD1; j_call: TRBJ2-5; v_call: TRBV12-3/TRBV12-4; cdr3_length: 14; clone_size: -; cdr3_nt: TGTGCCAGCACAAACAGGGGGCGGTGGGAGACCCAGTACTTC; cdr3_aa: CASTNRGRWETQYF
d_call: -; j_call: TRBJ1-1; v_call: TRBV12-3/TRBV12-4; cdr3_length: 15; clone_size: few; cdr3_nt: TGTGCCAGCAGTTTGGTGCCCGGGGTACGCACTGAAGCTTTCTTT; cdr3_aa: CASSLVPGVRTEAFF
d_call: -; j_call: TRBJ2-3; v_call: TRBV6-1; cdr3_length: 13; clone_size: -; cdr3_nt: TGTGCCAGCAAGCGGGCCCGGCCAGATACGCAGTATTTT; cdr3_aa: CASKRARPDTQYF
d_call: -; j_call: TRBJ1-5; v_call: TRBV6-5; cdr3_length: 15; clone_size: -; cdr3_nt: TGTGCCAGCAGTTACTCGTTGGGGGCGGATCAGCCCCAGCATTTT; cdr3_aa: CASSYSLGADQPQHF
d_call: TRBD1; j_call: TRBJ1-2; v_call: TRBV5-1; cdr3_length: 14; clone_size: many; cdr3_nt: TGCGCCAGCAGCACAGACAGGGGGCTTGATGGCTACACCTTC; cdr3_aa: CASSTDRGLDGYTF
d_call: TRBD1; j_call: TRBJ2-2; v_call: TRBV5-1; cdr3_length: 16; clone_size: -; cdr3_nt: TGCGCCAGCAGCAAGGGACAGGGGACGAACACCGGGGAGCTGTTTTTT; cdr3_aa: CASSKGQGTNTGELFF
d_call: TRBD2; j_call: TRBJ2-7; v_call: TRBV27; cdr3_length: 16; clone_size: -; cdr3_nt: TGTGCCAGCCGGGGCGGGGGGACTAGCGGCACCTACGAGCAGTACTTC; cdr3_aa: CASRGGGTSGTYEQYF
d_call: TRBD2; j_call: TRBJ2-1; v_call: TRBV7-2; cdr3_length: 17; clone_size: few; cdr3_nt: TGTGCCAGCAGCTTAGGGCTAGCGGGAGTAATAGGTAATGAGCAGTTCTTC; cdr3_aa: CASSLGLAGVIGNEQFF
d_call: TRBD1; j_call: TRBJ2-4; v_call: TRBV5-1; cdr3_length: 13; clone_size: few; cdr3_nt: TGCGCCAGCAGCTTGTCGCAGGGGGACATTCAGTACTTC; cdr3_aa: CASSLSQGDIQYF
d_call: -; j_call: TRBJ2-3; v_call: TRBV20-1; cdr3_length: 11; clone_size: -; cdr3_nt: TGCAGCCGACTTAAGGGAGATACGCAGTATTTT; cdr3_aa: CSRLKGDTQYF
d_call: TRBD1; j_call: TRBJ2-3; v_call: TRBV5-1; cdr3_length: 17; clone_size: -; cdr3_nt: TGCGCCAGCAGCTACTACAGGGGTTCGGATGTCACAGATACGCAGTATTTT; cdr3_aa: CASSYYRGSDVTDTQYF
d_call: -; j_call: TRBJ2-3; v_call: TRBV2; cdr3_length: 14; clone_size: -; cdr3_nt: TGTGCCAGCGGAGGCCGACAAGCCACAGATACGCAGTATTTT; cdr3_aa: CASGGRQATDTQYF
d_call: -; j_call: TRBJ1-1; v_call: TRBV10-3; cdr3_length: 15; clone_size: many; cdr3_nt: TGTGCCATCAGTGAGTCCTCAGGGGTAATCTCTGAAGCTTTCTTT; cdr3_aa: CAISESSGVISEAFF
d_call: -; j_call: TRBJ1-6; v_call: TRBV9; cdr3_length: 14; clone_size: few; cdr3_nt: TGTGCCAGCAGCGTAGAGGCCTTCAATTCACCCCTCCACTTT; cdr3_aa: CASSVEAFNSPLHF
d_call: -; j_call: TRBJ2-6; v_call: TRBV20-1; cdr3_length: 14; clone_size: -; cdr3_nt: TGCAGTGCTAGTTCCACCTCTGGGGCCAACGTCCTGACTTTC; cdr3_aa: CSASSTSGANVLTF
d_call: -; j_call: TRBJ2-4; v_call: TRBV5-1; cdr3_length: 15; clone_size: -; cdr3_nt: TGCGCCAGCAGCTTGGCTTGGGGAGGCAAAAACATTCAGTACTTC; cdr3_aa: CASSLAWGGKNIQYF
d_call: TRBD1; j_call: TRBJ1-1; v_call: TRBV6-2/TRBV6-3; cdr3_length: 16; clone_size: -; cdr3_nt: TGTGCCAGCAGTCCGCCACCTTCGACAGGGGGTACTGAAGCTTTCTTT; cdr3_aa: CASSPPPSTGGTEAFF
d_call: -; j_call: TRBJ2-1; v_call: TRBV20-1; cdr3_length: 12; clone_size: -; cdr3_nt: TGCAGTGCTAGAGCTGGTAACAATGAGCAGTTCTTC; cdr3_aa: CSARAGNNEQFF
d_call: TRBD2; j_call: TRBJ2-2; v_call: TRBV27; cdr3_length: 15; clone_size: few; cdr3_nt: TGTGCCAGCAGTTCTAGCGGGGTGAACACCGGGGAGCTGTTTTTT; cdr3_aa: CASSSSGVNTGELFF
d_call: -; j_call: TRBJ1-5; v_call: TRBV12-3/TRBV12-4; cdr3_length: 13; clone_size: few; cdr3_nt: TGTGCCAGCAGTTCACAGGGTCTTCAGCCCCAGCATTTT; cdr3_aa: CASSSQGLQPQHF
d_call: TRBD1; j_call: TRBJ1-1; v_call: TRBV5-6; cdr3_length: 15; clone_size: many; cdr3_nt: TGTGCCAGCAGCTCCCGTAGGGGACAGATCACTGAAGCTTTCTTT; cdr3_aa: CASSSRRGQITEAFF
d_call: -; j_call: TRBJ2-1; v_call: TRBV12-3/TRBV12-4; cdr3_length: 12; clone_size: -; cdr3_nt: TGTGCCAGCAGAAACCCAGGGCTTGAGCAGTTCTTC; cdr3_aa: CASRNPGLEQFF
d_call: TRBD2; j_call: TRBJ2-7; v_call: TRBV20-1; cdr3_length: 14; clone_size: -; cdr3_nt: TGCAGTGCTAGTGCTAGCGGGAGTTACCACGAGCAGTACTTC; cdr3_aa: CSASASGSYHEQYF
d_call: TRBD1; j_call: TRBJ1-4; v_call: TRBV7-9; cdr3_length: 15; clone_size: -; cdr3_nt: TGTGCCAGCAGCCTCCAGACAGGGGAGGATGAAAAACTGTTTTTT; cdr3_aa: CASSLQTGEDEKLFF
d_call: TRBD1; j_call: TRBJ1-1; v_call: TRBV12-3/TRBV12-4; cdr3_length: 13; clone_size: many; cdr3_nt: TGTGCCAGCAGGGGGACAGGGAGAACTGAAGCTTTCTTT; cdr3_aa: CASRGTGRTEAFF
d_call: -; j_call: TRBJ1-1; v_call: TRBV5-1; cdr3_length: 15; clone_size: -; cdr3_nt: TGCGCCAGCAGCTGGGGAACAGTTACGAACACTGAAGCTTTCTTT; cdr3_aa: CASSWGTVTNTEAFF
d_call: -; j_call: TRBJ2-2; v_call: TRBV20-1; cdr3_length: 13; clone_size: -; cdr3_nt: TGCAGTGCTATCCGGGACGGGACCGGGGAGCTGTTTTTT; cdr3_aa: CSAIRDGTGELFF
d_call: TRBD1; j_call: TRBJ2-2; v_call: TRBV28; cdr3_length: 15; clone_size: many; cdr3_nt: TGTGCCAGCAGAGCCTGGACAGGGGACACCGGGGAGCTGTTTTTT; cdr3_aa: CASRAWTGDTGELFF
d_call: -; j_call: TRBJ2-2; v_call: TRBV12-3/TRBV12-4; cdr3_length: 14; clone_size: -; cdr3_nt: TGTGCCAGCAGTTCGGTAGGAGGGACCGGGGAGCTGTTTTTT; cdr3_aa: CASSSVGGTGELFF
d_call: -; j_call: TRBJ2-1; v_call: TRBV9; cdr3_length: 15; clone_size: -; cdr3_nt: TGTGCCAGCAGCCCCCTCGTGGGACCCTACAATGAGCAGTTCTTC; cdr3_aa: CASSPLVGPYNEQFF
d_call: -; j_call: TRBJ2-1; v_call: TRBV6-1; cdr3_length: 13; clone_size: few; cdr3_nt: TGTGCCAGCAGTGATTGGGGCTACAATGAGCAGTTCTTC; cdr3_aa: CASSDWGYNEQFF